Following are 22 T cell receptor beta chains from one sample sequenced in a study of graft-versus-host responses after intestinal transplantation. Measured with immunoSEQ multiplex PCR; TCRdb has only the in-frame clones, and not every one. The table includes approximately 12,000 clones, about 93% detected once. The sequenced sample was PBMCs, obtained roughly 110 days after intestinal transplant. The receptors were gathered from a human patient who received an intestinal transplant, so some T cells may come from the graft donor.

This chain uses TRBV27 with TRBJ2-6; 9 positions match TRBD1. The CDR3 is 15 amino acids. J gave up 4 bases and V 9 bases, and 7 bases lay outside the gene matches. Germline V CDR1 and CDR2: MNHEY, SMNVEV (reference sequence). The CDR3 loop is CASTGGLEGANVLTF. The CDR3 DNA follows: TGTGCCAGTACAGGGGGCTTGGAAGGGGCCAACGTCCTGACTTTC.

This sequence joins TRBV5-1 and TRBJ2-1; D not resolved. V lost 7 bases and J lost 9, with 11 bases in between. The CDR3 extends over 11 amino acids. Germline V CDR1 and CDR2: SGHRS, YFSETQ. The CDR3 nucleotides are TGCGCCAGCCCCGACGGCCCTGAGCAGTTCTTC. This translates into CASPDGPEQFF.

In nucleotides, the CDR3 is TGTGCCAGCAGTCCCAGGGGGAATGGCTATGGCTACACCTTC. Its translation is CASSPRGNGYGYTF. This chain joins TRBV27 and TRBJ1-2; 7 positions match TRBD1. Per the germline V gene, CDR1 is MNHEY and CDR2 is SMNVEV (reference sequence). With V trimmed by 5 bases and J by 4 bases, 7 bases remained unmatched. CDR3 length: 14 amino acids.

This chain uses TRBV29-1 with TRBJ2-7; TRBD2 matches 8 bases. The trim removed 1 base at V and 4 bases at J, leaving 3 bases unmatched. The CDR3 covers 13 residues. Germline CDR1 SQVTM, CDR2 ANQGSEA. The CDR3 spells CSVEVSGKYEQYF. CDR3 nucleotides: TGCAGCGTTGAAGTTAGCGGGAAGTACGAGCAGTACTTC.

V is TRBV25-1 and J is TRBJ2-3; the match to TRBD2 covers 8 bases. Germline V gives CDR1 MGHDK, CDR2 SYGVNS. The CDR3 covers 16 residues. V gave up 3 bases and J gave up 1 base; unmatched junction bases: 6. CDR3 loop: CASSDSGLARTDTQYF. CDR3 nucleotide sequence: TGTGCCAGCAGTGACAGTGGACTAGCCCGCACAGATACGCAGTATTTT.

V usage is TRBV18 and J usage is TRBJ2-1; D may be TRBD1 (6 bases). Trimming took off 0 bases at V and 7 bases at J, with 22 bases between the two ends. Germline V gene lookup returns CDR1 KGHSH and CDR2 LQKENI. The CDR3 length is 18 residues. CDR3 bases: TGTGCCAGCTCACCACCAAATTCGGGTCAGGGGCGTAAGAATGAGCAGTTCTTC. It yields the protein CASSPPNSGQGRKNEQFF. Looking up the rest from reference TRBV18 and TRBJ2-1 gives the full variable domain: NAGVMQNPRHLVRRRGQEARLRCSPMKGHSHVYWYRQLPEEGLKFMVYLQKENIIDESGMPKERFSAEFPKEGPSILRIQQVVRGDSAAYFCASSPPNSGQGRKNEQFFGPGTRLTVL.

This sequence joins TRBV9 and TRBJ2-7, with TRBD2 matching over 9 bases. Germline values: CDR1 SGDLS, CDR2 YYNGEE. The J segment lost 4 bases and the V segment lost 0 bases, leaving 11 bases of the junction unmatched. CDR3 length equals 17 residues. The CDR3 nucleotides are TGTGCCAGCAGCGTAGATTTTACAGCGGGAGGTTTATACGAGCAGTACTTC. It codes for CASSVDFTAGGLYEQYF.

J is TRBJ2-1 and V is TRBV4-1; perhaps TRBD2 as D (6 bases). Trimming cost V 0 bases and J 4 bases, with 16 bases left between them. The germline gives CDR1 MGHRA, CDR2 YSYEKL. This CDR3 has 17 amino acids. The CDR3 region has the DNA TGCGCCAGCAGCCAAGAGGGGAGGCGGGATGGGTACAATGAGCAGTTCTTC. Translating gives CASSQEGRRDGYNEQFF.

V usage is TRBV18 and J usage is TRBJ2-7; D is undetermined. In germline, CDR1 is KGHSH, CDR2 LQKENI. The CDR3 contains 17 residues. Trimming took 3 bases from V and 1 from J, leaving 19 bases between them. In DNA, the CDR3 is TGTGCCAGCTCACCCGATGGACCCAAAAAGTTATCCTACGAGCAGTACTTC. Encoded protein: CASSPDGPKKLSYEQYF.

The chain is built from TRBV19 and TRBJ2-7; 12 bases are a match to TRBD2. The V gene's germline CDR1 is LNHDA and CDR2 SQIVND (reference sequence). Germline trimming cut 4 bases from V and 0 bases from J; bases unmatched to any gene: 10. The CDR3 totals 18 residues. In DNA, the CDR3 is TGTGCCAGTAGTACTTACCTTGGACTAGCGGGAAGCTCCTACGAGCAGTACTTC. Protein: CASSTYLGLAGSSYEQYF. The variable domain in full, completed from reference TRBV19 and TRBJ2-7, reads DGGITQSPKYLFRKEGQNVTLSCEQNLNHDAMYWYRQDPGQGLRLIYYSQIVNDFQKGDIAEGYSVSREKKESFPLTVTSAQKNPTAFYLCASSTYLGLAGSSYEQYFGPGTRLTVT.

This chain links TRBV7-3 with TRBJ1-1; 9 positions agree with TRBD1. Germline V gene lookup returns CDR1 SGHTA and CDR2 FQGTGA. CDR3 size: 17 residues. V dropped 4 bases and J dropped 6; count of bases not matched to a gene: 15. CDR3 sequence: CASSSYTTGGAGSEAFF. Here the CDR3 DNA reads TGTGCCAGCAGCTCCTACACCACAGGGGGCGCAGGGTCTGAAGCTTTCTTT. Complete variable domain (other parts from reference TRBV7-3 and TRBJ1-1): GAGVSQTPSNKVTEKGKYVELRCDPISGHTALYWYRQSLGQGPEFLIYFQGTGAADDSGLPNDRFFAVRPEGSVSTLKIQRTERGDSAVYLCASSSYTTGGAGSEAFFGQGTRLTVV.

This CDR3 reads CASSSGQGGGTEAFF. DNA for the CDR3: TGCGCCAGCAGCTCGGGACAGGGAGGGGGAACTGAAGCTTTCTTT. The V call is TRBV5-1, the J call TRBJ1-1, with TRBD1 matching 9 bases. The CDR3 is 15 residues long. Germline CDR1 SGHRS, CDR2 YFSETQ. J was trimmed by 5 bases and V by 3 bases; bases with no gene match: 8.

The CDR3 DNA reads as TGTGCCAGCAGCTTAGATTTGGGAGCGCCGGGTTCCTACAATGAGCAGTTCTTC. Its translation is CASSLDLGAPGSYNEQFF. The V and J genes are TRBV11-2 and TRBJ2-1; perhaps TRBD2 as D (5 bases). Germline V gives CDR1 SGHAT, CDR2 FQNNGV. Trimming pared 0 bases from V and 1 base from J, leaving 16 bases between. CDR3 length: 18 amino acids.

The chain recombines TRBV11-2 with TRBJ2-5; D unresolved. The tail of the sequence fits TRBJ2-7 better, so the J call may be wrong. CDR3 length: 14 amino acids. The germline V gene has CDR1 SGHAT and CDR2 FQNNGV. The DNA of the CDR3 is TGTGCCAGCAGCTTGAAACTTGGCTCCTACGAGCAGTACTTC. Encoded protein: CASSLKLGSYEQYF.

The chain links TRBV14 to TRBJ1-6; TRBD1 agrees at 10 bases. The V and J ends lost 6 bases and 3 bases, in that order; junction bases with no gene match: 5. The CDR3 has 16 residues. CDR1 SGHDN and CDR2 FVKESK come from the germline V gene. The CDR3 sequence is CASSPGQGYYNSPLHF. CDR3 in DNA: TGTGCCAGCAGTCCGGGACAGGGGTACTATAATTCACCCCTCCACTTT. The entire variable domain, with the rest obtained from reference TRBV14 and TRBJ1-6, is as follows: EAGVTQFPSHSVIEKGQTVTLRCDPISGHDNLYWYRRVMGKEIKFLLHFVKESKQDESGMPNNRFLAERTGGTYSTLKVQPAELEDSGVYFCASSPGQGYYNSPLHFGNGTRLTVT.

The CDR3, as DNA: TGTGCCAGCATACCAGGTTCGAACACTGAAGCTTTCTTT. Translating gives CASIPGSNTEAFF. This chain joins TRBV2 and TRBJ1-1, with D uncertain. This CDR3 is 13 amino acids long. CDR1 and CDR2 (germline): SNHLY, FYNNEI. V was cut by 7 bases and J by 1 base, with 10 bases left in between. Based on the CDR3 plus reference TRBV2 and TRBJ1-1, the full variable domain is EPEVTQTPSHQVTQMGQEVILRCVPISNHLYFYWYRQILGQKVEFLVSFYNNEISEKSEIFDDQFSVERPDGSNFTLKIRSTKLEDSAMYFCASIPGSNTEAFFGQGTRLTVV.

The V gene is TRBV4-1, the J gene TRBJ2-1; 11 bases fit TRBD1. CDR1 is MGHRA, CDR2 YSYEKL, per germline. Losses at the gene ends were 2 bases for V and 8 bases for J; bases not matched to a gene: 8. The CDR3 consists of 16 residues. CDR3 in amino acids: CASSQRTGGFLDEQFF. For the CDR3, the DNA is TGCGCCAGCAGCCAAAGGACAGGGGGCTTTTTGGATGAGCAGTTCTTC.

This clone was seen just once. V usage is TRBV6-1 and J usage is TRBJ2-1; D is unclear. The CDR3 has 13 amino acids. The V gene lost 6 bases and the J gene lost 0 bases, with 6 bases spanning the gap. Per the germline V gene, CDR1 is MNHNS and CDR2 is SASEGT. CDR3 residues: CASSYSSYNEQFF. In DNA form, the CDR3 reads TGTGCCAGCAGCTACAGCTCCTACAATGAGCAGTTCTTC.

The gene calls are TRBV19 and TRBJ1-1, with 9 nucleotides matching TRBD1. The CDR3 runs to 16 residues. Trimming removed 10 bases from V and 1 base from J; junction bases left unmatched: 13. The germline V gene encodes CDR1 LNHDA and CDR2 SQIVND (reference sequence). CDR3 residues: CAISGQGPKGNTEAFF. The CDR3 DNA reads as TGTGCCATATCTGGACAGGGGCCCAAAGGGAACACTGAAGCTTTCTTT.

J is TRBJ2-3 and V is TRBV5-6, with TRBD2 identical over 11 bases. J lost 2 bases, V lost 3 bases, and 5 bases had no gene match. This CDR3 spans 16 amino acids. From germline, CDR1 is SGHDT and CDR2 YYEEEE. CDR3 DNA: TGTGCCAGCAGCTATAGACTAGCGGGACTCACAGATACGCAGTATTTT. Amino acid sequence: CASSYRLAGLTDTQYF.

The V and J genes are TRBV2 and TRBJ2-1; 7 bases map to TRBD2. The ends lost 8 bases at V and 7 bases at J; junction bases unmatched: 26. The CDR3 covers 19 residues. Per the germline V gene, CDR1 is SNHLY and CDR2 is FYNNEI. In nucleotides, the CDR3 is TGTGCCAGCCAAAGTTTTGGGGGGGTGGTTATCGTGAACTTTAATGAGCAGTTCTTC. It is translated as CASQSFGGVVIVNFNEQFF. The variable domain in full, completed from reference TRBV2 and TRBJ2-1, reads EPEVTQTPSHQVTQMGQEVILRCVPISNHLYFYWYRQILGQKVEFLVSFYNNEISEKSEIFDDQFSVERPDGSNFTLKIRSTKLEDSAMYFCASQSFGGVVIVNFNEQFFGPGTRLTVL.

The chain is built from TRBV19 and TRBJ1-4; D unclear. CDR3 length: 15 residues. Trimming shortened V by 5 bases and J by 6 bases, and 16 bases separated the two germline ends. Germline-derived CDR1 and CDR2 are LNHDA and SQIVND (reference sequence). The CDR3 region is CASSLLEDEYEKLFF. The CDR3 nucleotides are TGTGCCAGTAGTTTATTAGAGGATGAATATGAAAAACTGTTTTTT.